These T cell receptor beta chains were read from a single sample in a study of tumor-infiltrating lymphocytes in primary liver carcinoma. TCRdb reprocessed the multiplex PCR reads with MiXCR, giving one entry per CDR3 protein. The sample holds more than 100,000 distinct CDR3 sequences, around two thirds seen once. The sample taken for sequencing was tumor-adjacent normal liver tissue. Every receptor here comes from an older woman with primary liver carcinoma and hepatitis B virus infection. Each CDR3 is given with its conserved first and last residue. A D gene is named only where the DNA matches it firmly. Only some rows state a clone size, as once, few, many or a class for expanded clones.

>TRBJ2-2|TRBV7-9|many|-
TGTGCCAGCAGCCGACCCCTAGCGACAGACACCGGGGAGCTGTTTTTT
CASSRPLATDTGELFF
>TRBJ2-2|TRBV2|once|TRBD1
TGTGCCAGCAGTTTTCGACAGGGGCTGAACACCGGGGAGCTGTTGTTT
CASSFRQGLNTGELLF
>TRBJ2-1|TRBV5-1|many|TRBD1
TGCGCCAGCAGCTTAGGGACAGGGTTCAATGAGCAGTTCTTC
CASSLGTGFNEQFF
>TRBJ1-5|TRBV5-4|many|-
TGTGCCAGCAGCTTGGACAATCAGCCCCAGCATTTT
CASSLDNQPQHF
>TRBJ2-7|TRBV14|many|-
TGTGCCAGCAGCCAATCTGCGGGTCCCCGCGAGCAGTACTTC
CASSQSAGPREQYF
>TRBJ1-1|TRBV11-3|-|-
TGTGCCAGCAGCTTAATGGCAATCACTGAAGCTCTATTT
CASSLMAITEALF
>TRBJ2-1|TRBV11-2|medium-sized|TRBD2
TGTGCCAGCAGCTTAGCCGGGACTAGCGGGTTTGGTGAGCAGTTCTTC
CASSLAGTSGFGEQFF
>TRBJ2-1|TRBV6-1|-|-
TGTGCGAGCGGGGGACAGGGACACGACTCCTACAATGAGCAGTTCTTC
CASGGQGHDSYNEQFF
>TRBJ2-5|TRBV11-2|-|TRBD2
TGTGCCAGTGGCTTTACGGGAGGGGGGGAGACCCAGTACTTC
CASGFTGGGETQYF
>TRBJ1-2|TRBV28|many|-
TGTGCCAGCAGTCCCCAACAATTGGGGACTTATGGCTACACCTTC
CASSPQQLGTYGYTF
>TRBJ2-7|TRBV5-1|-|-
TGCGCCAGCATCTTGAGGGGCGGTCTCGAGCAGTACTTC
CASILRGGLEQYF
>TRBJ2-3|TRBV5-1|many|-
TGCGCCAGCAGCTTGGATCTAACGGGAGCAACAGATACGCAGTATTTT
CASSLDLTGATDTQYF
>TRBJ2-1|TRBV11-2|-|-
TGTACCAGCAGCTTAGTCAGACAGCTAGGGAATGAGCAGTTCTTC
CTSSLVRQLGNEQFF
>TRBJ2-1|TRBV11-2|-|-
TGTGCCAGCAGCTTAGAGAGTGGGGAGAGCAATGAGCAGTTCTTC
CASSLESGESNEQFF
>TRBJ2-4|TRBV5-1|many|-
TGCGCCAGCAGCTTGGGGGCAGGGAGCGTCAAAAACATTCAGTACTTC
CASSLGAGSVKNIQYF
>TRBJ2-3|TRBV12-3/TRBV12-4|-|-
TGTGCCCTCCGGGTCCAAAGCACAGATACGCAATATTTT
CALRVQSTDTQYF
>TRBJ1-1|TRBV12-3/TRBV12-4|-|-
TGTGCCACCAGGATACCCGACACTGAAGCTCTCTTT
CATRIPDTEALF
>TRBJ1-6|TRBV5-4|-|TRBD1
TGTGCCAGCAGTCCCGGACAGGCGGGGAGGTCGCTCCTCCAATTT
CASSPGQAGRSLLQF
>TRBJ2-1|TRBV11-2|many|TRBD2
TGTGCCAGCAGCCTCGGGGGGACGTGGAATGAGCAGTTCTTC
CASSLGGTWNEQFF
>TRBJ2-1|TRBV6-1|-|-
TGTGCCAGCAGTGAAGATTGGTACTTCATCAATGAACAGTTCTTC
CASSEDWYFINEQFF
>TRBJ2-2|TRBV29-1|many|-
TGCAGCGTTAACGGGGTCCTTACCGGGGAGCTGTTTTTT
CSVNGVLTGELFF
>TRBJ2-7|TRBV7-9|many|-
TGTGCCAGCAGCCTCCCCGGGCCATCCCACGGCGAGCAGTACTTC
CASSLPGPSHGEQYF
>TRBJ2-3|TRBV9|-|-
TGTGCCAGCAGATCAGGGATAGGGTCAGATACGCAGTATTTT
CASRSGIGSDTQYF
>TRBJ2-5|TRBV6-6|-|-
TGTGCCAGCAGTTACTACGGGGGGCTACAAGAGACACAGTACTTC
CASSYYGGLQETQYF
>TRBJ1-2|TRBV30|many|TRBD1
TGTGCCTGCGGGACAGGAGCCTTTAACTATGGCTACACCTTC
CACGTGAFNYGYTF
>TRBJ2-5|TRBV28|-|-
TGTGCAAGCAGTTTATATCGGGGCCACCATGAGACCCAGTACTTC
CASSLYRGHHETQYF
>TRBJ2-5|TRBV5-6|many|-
TGTGCAAGCTTCGGGCTAGCTCAAGAGACCCAGTACTTC
CASFGLAQETQYF
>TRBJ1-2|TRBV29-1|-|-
TGCAGCGTTGAAGATCCCCTGGACCGGCTTGGTTACACCTTC
CSVEDPLDRLGYTF
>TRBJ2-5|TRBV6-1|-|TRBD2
TGTGCCTGCAGTGAAGTCAAATGGGGACTAGCGGGAGGGACGTTGCAAGAGACCCAGTACTTC
CACSEVKWGLAGGTLQETQYF
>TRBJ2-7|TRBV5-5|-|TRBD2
TGTGCCAGCCTACCCTGTACTAGCGGAACCTACGAGCAGTACTTC
CASLPCTSGTYEQYF
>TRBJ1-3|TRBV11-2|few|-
TGTGCCAGCAGCTCACGCCCGAACAGTGGAGCGTACCCTGGAAACACCATATATTTT
CASSSRPNSGAYPGNTIYF
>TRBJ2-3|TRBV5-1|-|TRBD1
TGCGCCAGCGGTCAAGCAACCGGGACAGGGGGTACAGATACGCAGTATTTT
CASGQATGTGGTDTQYF
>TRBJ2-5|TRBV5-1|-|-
TGCGCCAGCAGCTTTGCAGAGACCCAGTACTTC
CASSFAETQYF
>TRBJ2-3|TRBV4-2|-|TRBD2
TGTGCCAGCACCCAAGGAATAGCGGGACGGAATATGCAATATTTT
CASTQGIAGRNMQYF
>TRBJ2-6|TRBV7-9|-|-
TGTGCCAGCAGCTCCCTTGATCAAGTAGGGTACGGGGCCAACGTCCTGACTTTC
CASSSLDQVGYGANVLTF
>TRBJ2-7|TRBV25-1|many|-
TGTGCCAGCAGGGTGAACTACGAGCAGTACTTC
CASRVNYEQYF
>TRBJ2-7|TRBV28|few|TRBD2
TGTGCCAGCCTAGGACTAGCGGGAGGCGAGCAGTACTTC
CASLGLAGGEQYF
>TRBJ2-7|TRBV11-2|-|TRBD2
TGTACCAACAGCTTAGATAGGGGACTAGTTCCCAAGCAGTACTTC
CTNSLDRGLVPKQYF
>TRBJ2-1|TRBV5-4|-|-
TGCACCAGCAGCTTTGGTGTGGGCGATGAGCAGTTCTTC
CTSSFGVGDEQFF
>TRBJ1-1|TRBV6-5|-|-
TGTGCCAGCGGCCGGGACATCAACACTGAAGTTTTCTTT
CASGRDINTEVFF
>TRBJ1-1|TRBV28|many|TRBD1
TGTGCCAGCAGCACCGGTGGACAGGGGGCCACTGAAGCTTTCTTT
CASSTGGQGATEAFF
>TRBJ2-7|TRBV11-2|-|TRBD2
TGTGTCAGCAGTTTATTAAGGGCTAGCGGGACCCACGAGCAGTACTTC
CVSSLLRASGTHEQYF
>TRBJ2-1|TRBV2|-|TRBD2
TGTGCCATTATAAAGTCCGGGACTAGCGGGAGGAATGAGCAGTTCTTC
CAIIKSGTSGRNEQFF
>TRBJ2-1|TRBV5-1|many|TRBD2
TGCGCCAGCAGCTTGGCAGCGGGAGTGGCCTACAATGAGCAGTTCTTC
CASSLAAGVAYNEQFF
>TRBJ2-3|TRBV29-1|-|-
TGCAGCGTTGATGGGCGGTCTGGGGCCTACACAAATACGCAGTATTTT
CSVDGRSGAYTNTQYF